The 17 T cell receptor beta chains in this list originate from one sample, sequenced in a study of shared clonotypes between healthy human individuals. Profiling relied on immunoSEQ multiplex PCR, and the TCRdb table lists in-frame clones only, not all of them. The sample has over a million clones; about 80% are singletons. The sequencing sample was made of memory CD4+ T cells sorted from blood. As to subset: CD45RA-negative fraction. The receptors come from a man aged 18 to 30 in good health.

This chain joins TRBV14 and TRBJ2-1; tentatively, D is TRBD1 (6 bases). The CDR3 loop spans 16 amino acids. Trimming removed 6 bases at V and 2 bases at J, with 17 bases between. The germline V gene has CDR1 SGHDN and CDR2 FVKESK. The CDR3 is CASRQKQGEPYNEQFF. In nucleotides, the CDR3 is TGTGCCAGCAGGCAAAAACAGGGAGAGCCCTACAATGAGCAGTTCTTC.

The chain combines TRBV28 with TRBJ2-7; 8 bases line up with TRBD1. The CDR3 runs to 15 residues. Trimming cost V 6 bases and J 2 bases; bases outside gene matches: 9. In germline, CDR1 is MDHEN, CDR2 SYDVKM. CDR3 bases: TGTGCCAGCAGATCAGGGGGCGGGTCGACCTACGAGCAGTACTTC. It yields the protein CASRSGGGSTYEQYF.

Only a few counts were recorded for this clone. V usage is TRBV12-5 and J usage is TRBJ1-5; 7 nucleotides agree with TRBD1. Germline trimming cut 9 bases from V and 3 bases from J; bases unmatched to any gene: 11. This CDR3 is 15 amino acids long. Germline loops: CDR1 LGHNT, CDR2 FRNRAP. The CDR3 reads CASHTGTVFNQPQHF. In nucleotides, the CDR3 is TGTGCTAGCCATACCGGGACAGTGTTCAATCAGCCCCAGCATTTT.

This rearrangement joins TRBV27 to TRBJ2-7; D is perhaps TRBD1 or TRBD2 (5 bases each). CDR3 length: 15 residues. Trimming shortened V by 6 bases and J by 6 bases, and 21 bases separated the two germline ends. Germline V lookup: CDR1 MNHEY, CDR2 SMNVEV (reference sequence). The CDR3 is CASRRSRDGFSEQYF. CDR3 sequence (DNA): TGTGCCAGCAGACGGAGCCGGGACGGATTTTCCGAGCAGTACTTC.

The chain has TRBV10-3 and TRBJ2-5; D is possibly TRBD2 (7 bases). V was shortened by 11 bases and J by 4 bases, with 17 bases between the two germline ends. Germline CDR1 and CDR2: ENHRY and SYGVKD. The CDR3 sequence is 13 residues long. CDR3 protein: CASRGGVGETQYF. Written as DNA, the CDR3 is TGTGCCTCTCGCGGGGGCGTAGGAGAGACCCAGTACTTC.

This chain joins TRBV5-1 and TRBJ1-2; no reliable D call. This CDR3 has 14 residues. V was cut by 7 bases and J by 0 bases, with 13 bases left in between. Germline V gives CDR1 SGHRS, CDR2 YFSETQ. The CDR3: CASHPGGTNYGYTF. CDR3 DNA: TGCGCCAGCCATCCCGGCGGCACTAACTATGGCTACACCTTC.

The chain links TRBV25-1 to TRBJ2-5; D is unclear. The CDR3 loop spans 15 amino acids. The germline V gene encodes CDR1 MGHDK and CDR2 SYGVNS. The V end was cut by 4 bases, the J end by 5 bases, with 17 bases between. Here the CDR3 DNA reads TGTGCCAGCAGTGCCCCATTGACCCTAGGGGAGACCCAGTACTTC. Translated, it gives CASSAPLTLGETQYF.

V gene TRBV4-2 combines with J gene TRBJ2-2, with D maybe TRBD2 (5 bases). CDR3 length: 15 amino acids. The V gene's germline CDR1 is LGHNA and CDR2 YNFKEQ. V was trimmed by 4 bases and J by 3 bases, leaving 12 bases between them. The CDR3 nucleotides read TGTGCCAGCAGCCGAGTAGGGCGGGACACCGGGGAGCTGTTTTTT. Protein: CASSRVGRDTGELFF.

This sequence joins TRBV12-2 and TRBJ2-6; the DNA was not used to check the table's D call, TRBD2. TRBV12-2 is an annotated pseudogene. This CDR3 is 21 amino acids long. CDR3 DNA: TGTGCAAGTCGCTTAGTTCCCCTTGGGAGCGGGAGGACCGAGGGGGCCAACGTCCTGACTTTC. Residues: CASRLVPLGSGRTEGANVLTF.

CDR3 amino acids: CASSRTSGEQETQYF. For the CDR3, the DNA is TGTGCCAGCAGCCGGACTAGCGGGGAGCAAGAGACCCAGTACTTC. V usage is TRBV7-2 and J usage is TRBJ2-5; 12 nucleotides align to TRBD2. Trimming removed 5 bases from V and 2 bases from J; junction bases left unmatched: 3. The CDR3 runs to 15 residues. Germline CDR1 and CDR2: SGHTA and FQGNSA.

By sample share, this clone is medium-sized (0.01 to 0.1%). This chain uses TRBV11-2 with TRBJ1-1; D not resolved. This CDR3 contains 13 residues. Germline CDR1 is SGHAT and CDR2 is FQNNGV. Trimming removed 0 bases from V and 6 bases from J, with 8 bases in between. CDR3: CASSLDLTAEAFF. The DNA for the CDR3 is TGTGCCAGCAGCTTAGATCTAACTGCTGAAGCTTTCTTT.

This sequence joins TRBV30 and TRBJ1-5, with D tentatively TRBD1 (6 bases). Germline lookup yields CDR1 GTSNPN and CDR2 SVGIG (reference sequence). V was cut by 0 bases and J by 1 base, with 10 bases left in between. The CDR3 is 15 amino acids. The CDR3 nucleotides read TGTGCCTGGAGTGTACAGGGAAGGAGCAATCAGCCCCAGCATTTT. Protein sequence: CAWSVQGRSNQPQHF.

The V and J genes are TRBV27 and TRBJ1-6; D is possibly TRBD1 (5 bases). This CDR3 is built from 14 residues. Germline CDR1 is MNHEY and CDR2 is SMNVEV (reference sequence). Trimming cost V 6 bases and J 10 bases, with 16 bases left between them. The CDR3: CASSSRGTWSPLHF. The CDR3 DNA sequence: TGTGCCAGCAGCTCCCGGGGGACTTGGTCACCCCTCCACTTT.

CDR3 loop: CASNQERAYGYTF. CDR3 bases: TGTGCCAGCAACCAAGAGAGGGCCTATGGCTACACCTTC. V usage is TRBV7-9 and J usage is TRBJ1-2; unclear D gene. Trimming took 7 bases from V and 4 from J, leaving 13 bases between them. The CDR3 loop spans 13 amino acids. From germline, CDR1 is SEHNR and CDR2 FQNEAQ (reference sequence).

The rearrangement joins TRBV18 to TRBJ1-5; no clear D. V was pared by 2 bases and J by 8 bases, with 16 bases between. This CDR3 spans 15 amino acids. Germline V gives CDR1 KGHSH, CDR2 LQKENI. CDR3: CASSPSGQLGKPQHF. The CDR3 DNA follows: TGTGCCAGCTCACCAAGTGGGCAGCTTGGAAAGCCCCAGCATTTT.

The chain recombines TRBV30 with TRBJ2-5; D is unclear. The end of the DNA is better explained by TRBJ2-7, so the J call may be wrong. The CDR3 has 12 amino acids. Germline lookup yields CDR1 GTSNPN and CDR2 SVGIG (reference sequence). The CDR3 spells CAWSVSTYEQYF. In DNA form, the CDR3 reads TGTGCCTGGAGTGTATCTACCTACGAGCAGTACTTC.

The V and J genes are TRBV19 and TRBJ1-3; D might be TRBD1 (6 bases). Germline V lookup: CDR1 LNHDA, CDR2 SQIVND (reference sequence). The CDR3 consists of 14 residues. The germline V and J ends were trimmed by 7 bases and 8 bases, with 18 bases remaining between them. Here the CDR3 reads CASTPRTRTDTIYF. As DNA, the CDR3 is TGTGCCAGTACCCCCCGGACTCGGACAGACACCATATATTTT.